The clone carrying this T cell receptor (beta chain) was observed a handful of times. Its target is not known. TCRdb reprocessed the reads via MiXCR and lists one record per CDR3 protein. This sample has about 570,000 distinct CDR3 sequences; under 45% occur once, and the top ten carry 40% to 60%. The entry originates in a study of T cell repertoires in cytomegalovirus infection. General study points: What dominated the ex vivo response were HLA-C-restricted CMV-specific TCR beta clonotypes.

From germline, CDR1 is SGHTA and CDR2 FQGNSA. This CDR3 is built from 13 residues. The J segment lost 6 bases and the V segment lost 5 bases, leaving 7 bases of the junction unmatched. The sequence was collected from a human donor in good health (CMV status not recorded). Some clones in this sample may be carry-over from other donors' samples. Sequences were derived from cultured PBMCs, sampled from culture after CMV antigen stimulation. This chain links TRBV7-2 with TRBJ2-7, with 7 bases aligning to TRBD1. In DNA, the CDR3 is TGTGCCAGCAGCGCCCGGGACAGAGGCGAGCAGTACTTC. It translates to CASSARDRGEQYF.